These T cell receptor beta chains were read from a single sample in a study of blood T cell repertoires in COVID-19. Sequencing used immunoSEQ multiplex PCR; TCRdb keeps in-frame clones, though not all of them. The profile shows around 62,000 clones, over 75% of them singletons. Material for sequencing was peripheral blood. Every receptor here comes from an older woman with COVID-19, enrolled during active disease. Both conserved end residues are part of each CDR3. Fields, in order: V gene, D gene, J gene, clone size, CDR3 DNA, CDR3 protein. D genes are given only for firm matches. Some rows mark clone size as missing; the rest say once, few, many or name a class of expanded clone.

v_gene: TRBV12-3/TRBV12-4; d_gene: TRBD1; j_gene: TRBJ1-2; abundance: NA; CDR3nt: TGTGCCAGCACTAGAGGACAGGTCGGAGGCTACACCTTC; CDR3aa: CASTRGQVGGYTF
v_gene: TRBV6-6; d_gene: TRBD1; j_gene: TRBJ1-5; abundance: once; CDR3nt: TGTGCCAGCAGTCCCCGACAGGGGGCCCACAATCAGCCCCAGCATTTT; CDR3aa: CASSPRQGAHNQPQHF
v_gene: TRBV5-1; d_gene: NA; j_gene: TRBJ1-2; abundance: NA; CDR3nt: TGCGCCAGCAGGGAGGGTCCCACCACGGGGGGCTACACCTTC; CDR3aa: CASREGPTTGGYTF
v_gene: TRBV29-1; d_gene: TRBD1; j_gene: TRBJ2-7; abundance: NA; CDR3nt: TGCAGCGTCGTCGACAGGGGTAGCTACGAGCAGTACTTC; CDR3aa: CSVVDRGSYEQYF
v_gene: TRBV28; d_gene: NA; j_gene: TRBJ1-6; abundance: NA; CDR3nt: TGTGCCAGCAGTCTCAGGGGTAATTCACCCCTCCACTTT; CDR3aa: CASSLRGNSPLHF
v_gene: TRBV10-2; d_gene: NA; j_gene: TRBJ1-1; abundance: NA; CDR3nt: TGCGCCAGCAGGCTCACCCCTGGTGTACATGAAGCTTTCTTT; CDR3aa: CASRLTPGVHEAFF
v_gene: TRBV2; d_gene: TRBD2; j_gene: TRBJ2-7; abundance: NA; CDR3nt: TGTGCCAGCTATAATCCTGGACTAGCGGGCTCCTACGAGCAGTACTTC; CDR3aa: CASYNPGLAGSYEQYF
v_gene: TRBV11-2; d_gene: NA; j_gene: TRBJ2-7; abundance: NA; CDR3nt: TGTGCCAGCAGCTTAGATTTGGCAGACTACGAGCAGTACTTC; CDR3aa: CASSLDLADYEQYF
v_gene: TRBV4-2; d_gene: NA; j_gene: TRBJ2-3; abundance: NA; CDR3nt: TGTGCCAGCAGCCAAGCCGAGCGGGCCGGTGGTACGCAGTATTTT; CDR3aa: CASSQAERAGGTQYF
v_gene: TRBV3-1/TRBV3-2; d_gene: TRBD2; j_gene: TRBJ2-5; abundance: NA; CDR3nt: TGTGCCAGCAGCCCTCTTAAAGGGACTAGCGGGAGTGTGGGGTCCCAGTACTTC; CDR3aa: CASSPLKGTSGSVGSQYF
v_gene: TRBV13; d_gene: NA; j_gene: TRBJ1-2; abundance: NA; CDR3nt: TGTGCCAGCAGCCAGAACCGCACCCCCTACACCTTC; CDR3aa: CASSQNRTPYTF
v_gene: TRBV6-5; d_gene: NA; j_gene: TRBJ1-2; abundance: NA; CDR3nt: TGTGCCAGCAGTTACTCGGGGAGTCTCAACTATGGCTACACCTTC; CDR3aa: CASSYSGSLNYGYTF
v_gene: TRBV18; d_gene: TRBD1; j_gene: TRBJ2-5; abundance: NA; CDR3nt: TGTGCCAGCTCACCACGGGCGACAGGGCAAGAGACCCAGTACTTC; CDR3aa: CASSPRATGQETQYF
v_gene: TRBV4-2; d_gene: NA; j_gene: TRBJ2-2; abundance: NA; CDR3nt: TGTGCCAGCAGCCACCCAGACAGGTCGGACACCGGGGAGCTGTTTTTT; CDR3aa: CASSHPDRSDTGELFF
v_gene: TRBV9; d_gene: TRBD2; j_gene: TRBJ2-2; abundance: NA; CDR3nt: TGTGCCAGCAGCTCACCTAGCGGGAGGGGTAACACCGGGGAGCTGTTTTTT; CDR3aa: CASSSPSGRGNTGELFF
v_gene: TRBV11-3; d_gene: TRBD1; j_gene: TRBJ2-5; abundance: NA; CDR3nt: TGTGCCAGCAGCTTAGACCCCACAGGGGCTCAAGAGACCCAGTACTTC; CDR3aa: CASSLDPTGAQETQYF
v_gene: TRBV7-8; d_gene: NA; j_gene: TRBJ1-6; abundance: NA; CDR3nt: TGTGCCAGCAGCTTGGGGGCATCTGGGTCACCCCTCCACTTT; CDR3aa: CASSLGASGSPLHF
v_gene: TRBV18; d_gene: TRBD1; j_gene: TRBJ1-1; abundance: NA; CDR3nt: TGTGCCAGCTCACCCGGGACAGGGTGGGATCGTGAAGCTTTCTTT; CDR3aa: CASSPGTGWDREAFF
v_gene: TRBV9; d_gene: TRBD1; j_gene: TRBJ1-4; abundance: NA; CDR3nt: TGTGCCAGCAGCGCAGGGGGGGAAAAACTGTTTTTT; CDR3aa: CASSAGGEKLFF
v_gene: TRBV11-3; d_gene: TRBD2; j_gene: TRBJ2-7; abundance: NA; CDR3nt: TGTGCCAGCAGCTTAGAGCTAGCGGGGGCCCACGAGCAGTACTTC; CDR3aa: CASSLELAGAHEQYF
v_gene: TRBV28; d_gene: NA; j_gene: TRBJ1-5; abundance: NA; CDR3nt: TGTGCCAGCAGGGGCGGGACGGATTTTAATCAGCCCCAGCATTTT; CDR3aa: CASRGGTDFNQPQHF
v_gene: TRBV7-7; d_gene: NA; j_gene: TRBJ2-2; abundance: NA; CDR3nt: TGTGCCAGCAGTTTAAGCGGGCCCGGGGAGCTGTTTTTT; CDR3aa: CASSLSGPGELFF
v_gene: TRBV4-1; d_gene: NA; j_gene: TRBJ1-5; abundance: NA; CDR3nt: TGCGCCAGCAGCCAAGAGGGCAGAAATCAGCCCCAGCATTTT; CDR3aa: CASSQEGRNQPQHF
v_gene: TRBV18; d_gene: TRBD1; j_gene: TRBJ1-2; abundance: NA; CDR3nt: TGTGCCAGCTCACCGACAGGGGGCGAGGACTATGGCTACACCTTC; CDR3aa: CASSPTGGEDYGYTF
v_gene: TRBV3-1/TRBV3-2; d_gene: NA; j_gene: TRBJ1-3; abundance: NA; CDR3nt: TGTGCCAGCAGCGATACAGGGAACACCATATATTTT; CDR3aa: CASSDTGNTIYF
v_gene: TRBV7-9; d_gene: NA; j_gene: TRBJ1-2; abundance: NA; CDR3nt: TGTGCCAGCAGCCAAGGACAGTGGAACTATGGCTACACCTTC; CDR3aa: CASSQGQWNYGYTF
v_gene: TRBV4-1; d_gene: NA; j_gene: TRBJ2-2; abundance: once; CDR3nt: TGCGCCAGCAGCCAAGGGCAGGCCACCGGGGAGCTGTTTTTT; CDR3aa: CASSQGQATGELFF